Included here is one T cell receptor (beta chain) sequence, with context. Through negative isolation, CD4+ and CD8+ T cells were obtained, while TEMRA cells were enriched using FACS. The record originates from a study of CD8 T cells in Susac syndrome. Reverse transcription used 0.5 to 1 ug RNA and random hexamers. TCRdb independently ran MiXCR on the immunoSEQ multiplex PCR reads; one entry per CDR3 protein. The sample lists 150,000 to 200,000 distinct CDR3 sequences; around 96% were seen once. J lost 3 bases, V lost 4 bases, and 3 bases had no gene match. The CDR3 is 13 amino acids. The germline gives CDR1 SGHRS, CDR2 YFSETQ.

This receptor was taken from a human donor with multiple sclerosis. The chain carries TRBV5-1 and TRBJ2-5; 7 bases are a match to TRBD1. Material: CD4+ T cells from PBMCs. The DNA for the CDR3 is TGCGCCAGCAGCACGGGACAGAAAGAGACCCAGTACTTC. The encoded protein is CASSTGQKETQYF.